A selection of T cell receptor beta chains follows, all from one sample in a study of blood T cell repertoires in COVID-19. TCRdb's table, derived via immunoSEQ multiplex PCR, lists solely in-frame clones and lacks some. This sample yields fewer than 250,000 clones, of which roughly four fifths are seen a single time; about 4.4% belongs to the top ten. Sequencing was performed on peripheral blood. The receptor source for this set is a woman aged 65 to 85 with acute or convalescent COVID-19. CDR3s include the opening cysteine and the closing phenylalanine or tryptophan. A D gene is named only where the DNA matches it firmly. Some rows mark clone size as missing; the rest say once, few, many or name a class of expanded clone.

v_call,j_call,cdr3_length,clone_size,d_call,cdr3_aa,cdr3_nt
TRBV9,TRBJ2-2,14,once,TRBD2,CASSAGTSPGELFF,TGTGCCAGCAGCGCCGGGACTAGCCCCGGGGAGCTGTTTTTT
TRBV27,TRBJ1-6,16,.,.,CASSLSTPRVPAPLHF,TGTGCCAGCAGTTTATCGACCCCGAGGGTTCCAGCACCCCTCCACTTT
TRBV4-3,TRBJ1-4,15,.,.,CASSLSYPSVGKLFF,TGCGCCAGCAGCCTCTCCTACCCCTCCGTCGGAAAACTGTTTTTT
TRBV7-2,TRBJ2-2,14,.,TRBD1,CASSLARGPGELFF,TGTGCCAGCAGCTTAGCGAGGGGGCCCGGGGAGCTGTTTTTT
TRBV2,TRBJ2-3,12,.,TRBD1,CASSWTGNTQYF,TGTGCCAGCAGCTGGACAGGGAATACGCAGTATTTT
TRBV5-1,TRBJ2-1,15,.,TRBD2,CASSLRLAGGNEQFF,TGCGCCAGCAGCTTGCGACTAGCGGGGGGTAATGAGCAGTTCTTC
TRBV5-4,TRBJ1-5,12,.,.,CASSLGDQPQHF,TGTGCCAGCAGCTTGGGAGATCAGCCCCAGCATTTT
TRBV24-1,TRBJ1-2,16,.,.,CATSETGSRILSGYTF,TGTGCCACCAGTGAAACAGGGAGTAGGATTCTTAGTGGCTACACCTTC
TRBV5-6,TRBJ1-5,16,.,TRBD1,CASSSIGQGRYQPQHF,TGTGCCAGCAGCTCCATCGGACAGGGTCGGTATCAGCCCCAGCATTTT
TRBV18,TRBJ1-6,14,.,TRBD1,CASSQRTGPSPLHF,TGTGCCAGCTCCCAAAGGACAGGGCCTTCACCCCTCCACTTT
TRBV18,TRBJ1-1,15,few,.,CASSPPSNPGTEAFF,TGTGCCAGCTCACCTCCCTCCAACCCGGGCACTGAAGCTTTCTTT
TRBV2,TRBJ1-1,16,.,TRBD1,CASSEQGVNFLTEAFF,TGTGCCAGCAGTGAACAGGGGGTGAACTTTCTAACTGAAGCTTTCTTT
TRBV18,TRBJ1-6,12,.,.,CASSPRNSPLHF,TGTGCCAGCTCACCCAGGAATTCACCCCTCCACTTT
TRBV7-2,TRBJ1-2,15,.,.,CASSLEQGRGYGYTF,TGTGCCAGCAGCTTAGAGCAGGGGCGCGGCTATGGCTACACCTTC
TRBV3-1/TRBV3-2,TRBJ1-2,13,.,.,CASSPGSSHGYTF,TGTGCCAGCAGCCCAGGGTCTTCCCATGGCTACACCTTC
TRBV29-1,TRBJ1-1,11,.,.,CSVGGGTEAFF,TGCAGCGTTGGGGGAGGCACTGAAGCTTTCTTT
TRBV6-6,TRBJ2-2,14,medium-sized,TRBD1,CAIQDRGFTGELFF,TGTGCCATCCAGGACAGGGGGTTCACCGGGGAGCTGTTTTTT
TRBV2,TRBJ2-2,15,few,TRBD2,CASSFISGGAGELFF,TGTGCCAGCAGTTTTATATCCGGGGGGGCCGGGGAGCTGTTTTTT
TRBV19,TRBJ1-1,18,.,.,CASSIDPNSPFWSTEAFF,TGTGCCAGTAGTATAGATCCCAACTCCCCCTTTTGGAGCACTGAAGCTTTCTTT
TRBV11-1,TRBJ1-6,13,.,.,CASSLRENSPLHF,TGTGCCAGCAGCTTAAGAGAGAATTCACCCCTCCACTTT
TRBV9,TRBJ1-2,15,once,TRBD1,CASSPTPTGVYGYTF,TGTGCCAGCAGCCCTACCCCGACAGGGGTATATGGCTACACCTTC
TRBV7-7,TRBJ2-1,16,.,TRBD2,CASSPLGLAVDNEQFF,TGTGCTAGCAGCCCACTGGGACTAGCGGTCGACAATGAGCAGTTCTTC
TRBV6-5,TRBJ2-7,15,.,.,CASSLGTGLSYEQYF,TGTGCCAGCAGCCTAGGAACGGGACTCTCCTACGAGCAGTACTTC
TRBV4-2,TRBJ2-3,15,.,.,CASSREWRVTDTQYF,TGTGCCAGCAGCCGAGAGTGGAGGGTGACAGATACGCAGTATTTT
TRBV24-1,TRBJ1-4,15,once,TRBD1,CATSDGQGPNEKLFF,TGTGCCACCAGTGATGGACAGGGACCTAATGAAAAACTGTTTTTT
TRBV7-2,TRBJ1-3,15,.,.,CASSFLGLSGNTIYF,TGTGCCAGCAGCTTTCTGGGGCTATCTGGAAACACCATATATTTT
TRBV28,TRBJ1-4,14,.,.,CASSLGGLVEKLFF,TGTGCCAGCAGTTTGGGGGGTCTTGTTGAAAAACTGTTTTTT
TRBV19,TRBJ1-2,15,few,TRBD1,CASSKGNRGNYGYTF,TGTGCCAGTAGTAAAGGAAACAGGGGTAACTATGGCTACACCTTC
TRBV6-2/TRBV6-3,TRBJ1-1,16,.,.,CASSYSAGIVNTEAFF,TGTGCCAGCAGTTATTCTGCGGGGATAGTGAACACTGAAGCTTTCTTT
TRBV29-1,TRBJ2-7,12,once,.,CSVANSDYEQYF,TGCAGCGTTGCCAACAGTGACTACGAGCAGTACTTC
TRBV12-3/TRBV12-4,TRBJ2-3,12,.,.,CASSPRGVAQYF,TGTGCCAGCAGTCCCAGGGGGGTCGCGCAGTATTTT
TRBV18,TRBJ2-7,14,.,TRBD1,CASSPGQGSYEQYF,TGTGCCAGCTCCCCGGGACAGGGCTCCTACGAGCAGTACTTC
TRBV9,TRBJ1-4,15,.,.,CASSGLAGIREKLFF,TGTGCCAGCAGCGGCTTAGCAGGGATTCGGGAAAAACTGTTTTTT
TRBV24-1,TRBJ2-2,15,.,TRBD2,CATSRGGALTGELFF,TGTGCCACCAGTCGGGGGGGGGCACTGACCGGGGAGCTGTTTTTT
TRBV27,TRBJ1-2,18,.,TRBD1,CASSLSYRGRVSLYGYTF,TGTGCCAGCAGTTTATCGTATAGGGGGCGCGTTAGCCTCTATGGCTACACCTTC
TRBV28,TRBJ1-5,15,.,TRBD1,CASETGGISNQPQHF,TGTGCCAGCGAGACAGGGGGAATTAGCAATCAGCCCCAGCATTTT
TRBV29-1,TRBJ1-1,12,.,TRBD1,CSVTGASTEAFF,TGCAGCGTAACAGGGGCCAGTACTGAAGCTTTCTTT
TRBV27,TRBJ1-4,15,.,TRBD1,CASSYRTGTNEKLFF,TGTGCCAGCAGTTACAGGACAGGGACTAATGAAAAACTGTTTTTT
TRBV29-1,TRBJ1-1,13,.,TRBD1,CSVGRTGVTEAFF,TGCAGCGTTGGCAGGACAGGGGTCACTGAAGCTTTCTTT
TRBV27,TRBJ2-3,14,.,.,CASSLSRQSDTQYF,TGTGCCAGCAGTTTATCCCGACAGTCAGATACGCAGTATTTT
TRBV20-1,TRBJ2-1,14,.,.,CSASPTSSYNEQFF,TGCAGTGCTAGTCCCACGAGCTCCTACAATGAGCAGTTCTTC
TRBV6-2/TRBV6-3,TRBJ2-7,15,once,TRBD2,CASSLTSGGLREQYF,TGTGCCAGCAGTTTGACTAGCGGGGGCCTCCGCGAGCAGTACTTC
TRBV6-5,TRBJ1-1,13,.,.,CASRRGRNTEAFF,TGTGCCAGCAGAAGGGGAAGGAACACTGAAGCTTTCTTT
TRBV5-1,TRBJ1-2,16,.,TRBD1,CASSLSGTGANYGYTF,TGCGCCAGCAGCCTATCCGGGACAGGGGCTAACTATGGCTACACCTTC
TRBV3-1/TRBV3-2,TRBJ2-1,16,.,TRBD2,CASSQEGIAGVNEQFF,TGTGCCAGCAGCCAAGAAGGAATAGCGGGGGTCAATGAGCAGTTCTTC
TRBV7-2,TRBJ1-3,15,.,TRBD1,CASNDRAVSGNTIYF,TGTGCCAGCAACGACAGGGCCGTCTCTGGAAACACCATATATTTT
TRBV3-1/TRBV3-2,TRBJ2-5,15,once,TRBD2,CASSQVRSGGETQYF,TGTGCCAGCAGCCAAGTGAGGAGCGGGGGGGAGACCCAGTACTTC
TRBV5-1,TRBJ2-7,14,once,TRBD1,CASSPGQGAREQYF,TGCGCCAGCAGCCCTGGGCAGGGGGCCCGAGAGCAGTACTTC
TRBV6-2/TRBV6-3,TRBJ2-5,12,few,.,CASSYLTEPINF,TGTGCCAGCAGTTATCTGACGGAGCCGATTAACTTC
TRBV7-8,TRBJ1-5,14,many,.,CASSIERGNQPQHF,TGTGCCAGCAGCATCGAAAGGGGGAACCAGCCCCAGCATTTT
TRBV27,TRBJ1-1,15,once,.,CASSFGPRVETEAFF,TGTGCCAGCAGTTTCGGTCCCAGGGTGGAGACTGAAGCTTTCTTT